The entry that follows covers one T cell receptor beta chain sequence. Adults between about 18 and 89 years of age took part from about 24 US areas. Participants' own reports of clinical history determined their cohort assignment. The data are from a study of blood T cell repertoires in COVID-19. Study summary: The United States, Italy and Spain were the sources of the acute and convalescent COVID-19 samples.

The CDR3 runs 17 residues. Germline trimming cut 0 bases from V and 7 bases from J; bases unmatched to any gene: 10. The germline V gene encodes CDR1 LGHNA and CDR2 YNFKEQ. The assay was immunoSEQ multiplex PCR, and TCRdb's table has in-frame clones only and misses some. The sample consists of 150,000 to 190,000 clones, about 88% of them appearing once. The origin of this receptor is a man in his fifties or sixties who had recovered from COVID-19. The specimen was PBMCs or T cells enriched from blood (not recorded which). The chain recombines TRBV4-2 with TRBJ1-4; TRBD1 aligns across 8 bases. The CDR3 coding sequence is TGTGCCAGCAGCCAAGATAGCGCAGGGGGCTTATCTGAAAAACTGTTTTTT. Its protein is CASSQDSAGGLSEKLFF.